This passage covers 21 T cell receptor beta chains from one sample sequenced in a study of T cells in Graves' hyperthyroidism and ophthalmopathy. The investigators amplified TCR beta CDR3 regions from RNA transcripts. TCR CDR3 regions were first amplified by RT-PCR with HTBI primers. Via MiXCR, TCRdb re-called the multiplex PCR reads, giving one row per CDR3 protein. Among about 660,000 distinct CDR3 sequences listed, 45% were seen once. The sequenced sample consisted of peripheral blood or thyroid tissue (not recorded which). The source is an adult man with Graves' disease, either hyperthyroidism or ophthalmopathy (not recorded which).

For this clonotype: One end of the junction does not line up with germline, which may come from a read error. The CDR3 DNA is TGCGCCAGCAGCCAAGAAGGCAGCCACTCTGGAAACACCATATATTTT. Its protein is CASSQEGSHSGNTIYF. The chain links TRBV7-9 to TRBJ1-3; the D is unclear. Per germline, CDR1 SEHNR and CDR2 FQNEAQ (reference sequence). There are 16 residues in the CDR3.

In this sample, this clonotype turned up many times. J is TRBJ1-1 and V is TRBV14; D possibly corresponds to TRBD1 (5 bases). V lost 3 bases and J 3 bases, leaving 11 bases between the germline ends. This CDR3 region has 14 residues. Germline CDR1 reads SGHDN; CDR2 reads FVKESK. In DNA, the CDR3 is TGTGCCAGCAGCCACAGGGCCTGGTACACTGAAGCTTTCTTT. Protein: CASSHRAWYTEAFF.

For the CDR3, the DNA is TGTGCCAGCAGCTACGGGGGAGCTGGGTCTGGAAACACCATATATTTT. This gives the protein CASSYGGAGSGNTIYF. The chain links TRBV7-2 to TRBJ1-3; D is perhaps TRBD1 (5 bases). Germline assignment: CDR1 SGHTA and CDR2 FQGNSA. V was trimmed by 4 bases and J by 1 base, leaving 14 bases between them. This CDR3 contains 16 residues. Variable domain in full (rest from reference TRBV7-2 and TRBJ1-3): GAGVSQSPSNKVTEKGKDVELRCDPISGHTALYWYRQSLGQGLEFLIYFQGNSAPDKSGLPSDRFSAERTGGSVSTLTIQRTQQEDSAVYLCASSYGGAGSGNTIYFGEGSWLTVV.

The rearrangement links TRBV3-1 to TRBJ2-5, with D possibly being TRBD2 (5 bases). V was shortened by 3 bases and J by 7 bases, with 15 bases between the two germline ends. Germline CDR1 reads LGHDT; CDR2 reads YNNKEL (reference sequence). CDR3 size: 14 residues. The DNA of the CDR3 is TGTGCCAGCAGCCACGGACTCAAATCGGGGACCCAGTACTTC. Its protein product is CASSHGLKSGTQYF.

This chain joins TRBV4-1 and TRBJ1-1, with a possible D match to TRBD1 (5 bases). The germline CDR1 and CDR2 sequences are MGHRA and YSYEKL. Trimming stripped 0 bases from V and 1 base from J, with 9 bases between. This CDR3 contains 15 residues. The CDR3 nucleotides are TGCGCCAGCAGCCAAGAAACAGGAAGGAACACTGAAGCTTTCTTT. Encoded protein: CASSQETGRNTEAFF.

V is TRBV7-4 and J is TRBJ2-7; a weak D match, TRBD1 (8 bases). CDR1 SGHVT and CDR2 SQSDAQ come from the germline V gene. This CDR3 has 16 amino acids. Trimming removed 3 bases from V and 5 bases from J, with 20 bases in between. CDR3 sequence (DNA): TGTGCCAGCAGCTTTGAGGGAGGGCAGGGGGCAAACGAGCAGTACTTC. It is translated as CASSFEGGQGANEQYF.

The genes are TRBV2 and TRBJ1-5, with a weak D call TRBD1 (5 bases). The germline V gene encodes CDR1 SNHLY and CDR2 FYNNEI. V was clipped by 7 bases and J by 5 bases, with 18 bases between them. The CDR3 runs to 15 residues. The CDR3 loop reads CASILGSTGDQPQHF. CDR3 DNA sequence: TGTGCCAGCATTCTCGGATCCACGGGGGATCAGCCCCAGCATTTT.

The chain couples TRBV7-2 to TRBJ2-5, with TRBD2 identical over 14 bases. The CDR3 spans 18 residues. V shed 1 base, J shed 4 bases, and the junction held 8 bases outside the gene matches. The germline V gene encodes CDR1 SGHTA and CDR2 FQGNSA. CDR3 DNA: TGTGCCAGCAGCTTAGGCCGGACTAGCGGGGGGACCAGAGAGACCCAGTACTTC. Translated: CASSLGRTSGGTRETQYF.

Here the CDR3 DNA reads TGTGCCAGCAGCTTCGGCCCTATCTCCTACGAGCAGTACTTC. As protein: CASSFGPISYEQYF. V and J are TRBV7-3 and TRBJ2-7; D not certain. Germline-derived CDR1 and CDR2 are SGHTA and FQGTGA. V was pared by 3 bases and J by 0 bases, with 9 bases between. The CDR3 covers 14 residues.

Of note for this clonotype: The conserved phenylalanine or tryptophan normally closing the CDR3 is absent here, so this likely arose from a read error. No DNA is shown, since the ends of the CDR3 on it are uncertain; the CDR3 is the one TCRdb lists. The chain carries TRBV11-1 and TRBJ2-7. Termini included, the CDR3 measures 8 amino acids. Germline CDR1 is SGHAT and CDR2 is FQDESV (reference sequence). The CDR3 here is CASSLARY.

This clonotype was picked up one time. This chain connects TRBV7-9 to TRBJ2-7, with 8 bases aligning to TRBD1. After removal of 6 bases from V and 2 bases from J, the junction contained 9 bases not matched to a gene. The CDR3 covers 15 residues. The V gene's germline CDR1 is SEHNR and CDR2 FQNEAQ (reference sequence). The DNA of the CDR3 is TGTGCCAGCAGTTCAGAGGCAGGGGGCACCTACGAGCAGTACTTC. As protein: CASSSEAGGTYEQYF.

The count of this clonotype is one. At one boundary the junction diverges from the germline segment, which might be a read error. V is TRBV7-9 and J is TRBJ2-7; 8 positions agree with TRBD2. Germline CDR1 SEHNR, CDR2 FQNEAQ (reference sequence). The length of the CDR3 is 15 residues. Here the CDR3 DNA reads TGTGCCAACAGCTTATCCGGGGGGGCCAGGAATGAGCAGTACTTC. Residues: CANSLSGGARNEQYF.

This clonotype was seen many times. The chain couples TRBV2 to TRBJ1-5; D gene unclear. The CDR3 contains 15 residues. The V and J ends lost 6 bases and 3 bases respectively, with 15 bases between them. Germline CDR1 reads SNHLY; CDR2 reads FYNNEI. CDR3 sequence reads: CASRADWLVNQPQHF. For the CDR3, the DNA is TGTGCCAGCAGGGCTGACTGGCTGGTCAATCAGCCCCAGCATTTT.

This clonotype occurred many times. The rearrangement joins TRBV7-2 to TRBJ2-6, with D hard to call. Germline V gives CDR1 SGHTA, CDR2 FQGNSA. The CDR3 contains 16 residues. Between the trimmed V and J ends, which lost 1 base and 0 bases, there was a span of 7 bases. The CDR3 loop reads CASSLEVSSGANVLTF. Here the CDR3 DNA reads TGTGCCAGCAGCTTAGAAGTGTCCTCTGGGGCCAACGTCCTGACTTTC.

The rearrangement uses TRBV11-2 and TRBJ1-1; D unresolved. The CDR3 runs 14 residues. Germline V gene data show CDR1 as SGHAT and CDR2 as FQNNGV. V was trimmed by 7 bases and J by 2 bases, leaving 14 bases between them. The CDR3 bases are TGTGCCAGCACCATGACGGCCTCAAACACTGAAGCTTTCTTT. Amino acid sequence: CASTMTASNTEAFF.

About this clonotype: An end of the junction does not agree with germline; a read error may underlie this. V usage is TRBV12-3 or TRBV12-4 and J usage is TRBJ1-5, with 9 bases identical to TRBD1. This CDR3 has 16 residues. The CDR3 DNA reads as TGTGCCATCAGTTTTCCGGGACAGGGCATCAATCAGCCCCAGCATTTT. This sequence encodes CAISFPGQGINQPQHF.

This clonotype was detected a few times. The chain employs TRBV7-8 and TRBJ1-1, with D unclear. V was shortened by 1 base and J by 4 bases, with 10 bases between the two germline ends. This CDR3 has 14 amino acids. Germline V CDR1 and CDR2: SGHVS, FQNEAQ. CDR3 in amino acids: CASSLGIGSTEAFF. CDR3 nucleotides: TGTGCCAGCAGCTTAGGAATTGGGAGCACTGAAGCTTTCTTT. The full variable domain, its missing parts supplied by reference TRBV7-8 and TRBJ1-1, is GAGVSQSPRYKVAKRGQDVALRCDPISGHVSLFWYQQALGQGPEFLTYFQNEAQLDKSGLPSDRFFAERPEGSVSTLKIQRTQQEDSAVYLCASSLGIGSTEAFFGQGTRLTVV.

In this sample, this clonotype turned up a few times. This chain links TRBV19 with TRBJ1-1, with a tentative D call TRBD1 (6 bases). Trimming took off 6 bases at V and 3 bases at J, with 17 bases between the two ends. This CDR3 region has 15 residues. Germline lookup yields CDR1 LNHDA and CDR2 SQIVND (reference sequence). In nucleotides, the CDR3 is TGTGCCAGTAGCCGCCTCGGGACATTGGACACTGAAGCTTTCTTT. Translating gives CASSRLGTLDTEAFF.

Ten or more counts support this clonotype. V gene TRBV2 combines with J gene TRBJ1-6; D is perhaps TRBD1 (5 bases). V was shortened by 4 bases and J by 9 bases, with 16 bases between the two germline ends. The CDR3 consists of 15 residues. Germline V gives CDR1 SNHLY, CDR2 FYNNEI. The CDR3 protein is CASSGDVERRSPLHF. In nucleotides, the CDR3 is TGTGCCAGCAGTGGGGACGTAGAGCGGCGTTCACCCCTCCACTTT.

The rearrangement joins TRBV12-3 or TRBV12-4 to TRBJ1-1, with unresolved D. This CDR3 comprises 15 residues. V was trimmed by 4 bases and J by 11 bases, leaving 23 bases between them. This chain's CDR3 is CASSYAGVRSGRAFF. CDR3 sequence (DNA): TGTGCCAGCAGTTACGCCGGGGTCCGATCAGGCCGTGCTTTCTTT.

The V and J genes are TRBV9 and TRBJ2-7; the D is unclear. Deletions cut 4 bases from V and 3 bases from J, with 11 bases between. The germline gives CDR1 SGDLS, CDR2 YYNGEE. The CDR3 is 13 amino acids. CDR3 in amino acids: CASSPHHLYEQYF. CDR3 DNA sequence: TGTGCCAGCAGCCCACATCACCTCTACGAGCAGTACTTC.